The 10 T cell receptor beta chains given below trace back to one sample, sequenced in a study of shared clonotypes between healthy human individuals. Clones were read by immunoSEQ multiplex PCR, and TCRdb kept only the in-frame ones, dropping some. The sample carries more than 2 million clones, roughly 94% recorded once. The source material was naive CD4+ T cells sorted from blood. Subset here: CD45RA+ positively selected. All receptors come from a man aged 18 to 30 in good health.

The CDR3 nucleotides are TGTGCCAGCAGCAAAAGCACCGGGGAGCTGTTTTTT. Amino acids: CASSKSTGELFF. This sequence joins TRBV7-9 and TRBJ2-2; no clear D gene. This CDR3 has 12 residues. Germline CDR1 is SEHNR and CDR2 is FQNEAQ (reference sequence). Trimming removed 5 bases from V and 4 bases from J, with 5 bases in between.

Points on this clone: This specimen includes other DNA sequences encoding the same CDR3. CDR3 sequence (DNA): TGTGCCAGCAGCCCGGACAGGGGCTCTGGAAACACCATATATTTT. This sequence encodes CASSPDRGSGNTIYF. This chain uses TRBV7-9 with TRBJ1-3, with 9 bases identical to TRBD1. V dropped 5 bases and J dropped 0; count of bases not matched to a gene: 2. The CDR3 sequence is 15 residues long. CDR1 is SEHNR and CDR2 is FQNEAQ in the germline V gene (reference sequence).

The CDR3 nucleotides read TGCGCCAGCAGCGAGGTTGCGGGGAGCGATGAGCAGTTCTTC. It yields the protein CASSEVAGSDEQFF. J is TRBJ2-1 and V is TRBV5-1, with a tentative D call TRBD2 (6 bases). The V end was cut by 4 bases, the J end by 8 bases, with 16 bases between. Germline CDR1 and CDR2: SGHRS and YFSETQ. The CDR3 covers 14 residues.

The J gene is TRBJ1-5, the V gene TRBV2; D not certain. Germline V gene data show CDR1 as SNHLY and CDR2 as FYNNEI. Trimming stripped 2 bases from V and 0 bases from J, with 11 bases between. The CDR3 consists of 16 residues. CDR3 region: CASSELLDYSNQPQHF. The CDR3 coding sequence is TGTGCCAGCAGTGAATTGTTGGATTATAGCAATCAGCCCCAGCATTTT. The full variable domain, completed using reference TRBV2 and TRBJ1-5, is EPEVTQTPSHQVTQMGQEVILRCVPISNHLYFYWYRQILGQKVEFLVSFYNNEISEKSEIFDDQFSVERPDGSNFTLKIRSTKLEDSAMYFCASSELLDYSNQPQHFGDGTRLSIL.

Notes on this clone: Other DNA sequences in this sample translate to the same CDR3. This chain uses TRBV30 with TRBJ2-2; 8 nucleotides align to TRBD2. With V trimmed by 1 base and J by 6 bases, 1 base remained unmatched. The germline CDR1 and CDR2 sequences are GTSNPN and SVGIG (reference sequence). The CDR3 is 13 residues long. The CDR3 loop reads CAWSGGRSGELFF. In DNA form, the CDR3 reads TGTGCCTGGAGTGGCGGGAGGTCCGGGGAGCTGTTTTTT.

This rearrangement joins TRBV30 to TRBJ2-3, with TRBD1 matching 7 bases. The CDR3 is 13 residues long. The junction had 8 bases not matched to a gene; V was cut back by 2 bases and J by 9 bases. The germline V gene encodes CDR1 GTSNPN and CDR2 SVGIG (reference sequence). CDR3 in amino acids: CAWSTRGQRTQYF. The CDR3 DNA reads TGTGCCTGGAGTACCCGGGGACAGAGGACGCAGTATTTT.

The chain has TRBV30 and TRBJ2-1, with unresolved D. The CDR3 is 12 residues long. Trimming shortened V by 1 base and J by 10 bases, and 11 bases separated the two germline ends. Per germline, CDR1 GTSNPN and CDR2 SVGIG (reference sequence). The DNA for the CDR3 is TGTGCCTGGAGTGACCGAGCACCCGAGCAGTTCTTC. It translates to CAWSDRAPEQFF.

This clone was seen ten or more times. Other DNA sequences within the sample encode an identical CDR3. Written as DNA, the CDR3 is TGCGCCAGCAGCTTGAACAGCGGGAGCTCCTACGAGCAGTACTTC. Protein product: CASSLNSGSSYEQYF. The genes are TRBV5-1 and TRBJ2-7, with 8 bases matching TRBD2. The ends lost 1 base at V and 0 bases at J; junction bases unmatched: 3. Germline CDR1 reads SGHRS; CDR2 reads YFSETQ. The CDR3 is 15 amino acids.

This clone was seen a single time. The chain combines TRBV10-3 with TRBJ1-1; D is ambiguous. This CDR3 contains 13 residues. Trimming shortened V by 4 bases and J by 0 bases, and 6 bases separated the two germline ends. CDR1 is ENHRY, CDR2 SYGVKD, per germline. CDR3 bases: TGTGCCATCAGTGCTAAGTTGAACACTGAAGCTTTCTTT. Protein product: CAISAKLNTEAFF.

CDR3 in amino acids: CAWSSARTASWTGELFF. CDR3 in DNA: TGTGCCTGGAGTTCCGCCCGGACCGCGTCCTGGACCGGGGAGCTGTTTTTT. V gene TRBV30 combines with J gene TRBJ2-2; D gene unclear. The CDR3 consists of 17 residues. Per the germline V gene, CDR1 is GTSNPN and CDR2 is SVGIG (reference sequence). V lost 2 bases and J 5 bases, leaving 21 bases between the germline ends.